A single sample gave rise to the 10 T cell receptor beta chains below, sequenced in a study of molecular identifiers for immune sequencing clone quantification. TCRdb redid the calling of the PCR reads with MiXCR, one entry per CDR3 protein. The table records 68,000 or so distinct CDR3 sequences, around a sixth of them present only once. Material: naive CD8+ T cells from blood, with Jurkat cell RNA spiked in. Subset indicated: FACS-sorted CD8+CD4-CCR7+CD45RA+ naive T cells. Receptor source: a human donor in good health. Some libraries in this study had Jurkat cell RNA spiked in.

Comments on this clonotype: A much larger clone lies a single base off, so this may be a read error. The chain uses TRBV27 and TRBJ1-1, with D perhaps matching TRBD1 (5 bases). CDR1 is MNHEY, CDR2 SMNVEV, per germline (reference sequence). V gave up 4 bases and J gave up 5 bases, with 20 bases separating them. This CDR3 has 16 residues. CDR3 DNA: TGTGCCAGCAGTTCAAGGGGCCCGCAGGGAGGAACTGAAGCTTTCTTT. It codes for CASSSRGPQGGTEAFF.

There are many counts of this clonotype. The chain joins TRBV4-1 to TRBJ2-7, with 8 bases fitting TRBD2. Germline V CDR1 and CDR2: MGHRA, YSYEKL. Losses at the gene ends were 4 bases for V and 3 bases for J; bases not matched to a gene: 17. The CDR3 spans 18 residues. CDR3 sequence (DNA): TGCGCCAGCAGCCTGGGCTCCGGGGGGGAGGTGGTCGGCTACGAGCAGTACTTC. Amino acid sequence: CASSLGSGGEVVGYEQYF.

Ten or more counts support this clonotype. The CDR3 DNA sequence: TGTGCCAGCAGCTTCCCTGTGGGCCGGCGGGAGGGCCGAGAAGATACGCAGTATTTT. Translated: CASSFPVGRREGREDTQYF. The chain links TRBV7-8 to TRBJ2-3; 9 bases match TRBD2. The CDR3 spans 19 residues. Germline V gives CDR1 SGHVS, CDR2 FQNEAQ. The junction had 18 bases not matched to a gene; V was cut back by 3 bases and J by 5 bases.

This clonotype was found many times. V and J are TRBV5-5 and TRBJ2-5; 10 bases agree with TRBD2. Germline CDR1 reads SGHKS; CDR2 reads YYEKEE (reference sequence). The V and J ends lost 4 bases and 3 bases, in that order; junction bases with no gene match: 9. The CDR3 loop spans 16 amino acids. The CDR3 sequence: CASSPYLAGVEETQYF. The CDR3 DNA reads TGTGCCAGCAGCCCATATCTAGCGGGAGTAGAAGAGACCCAGTACTTC.

Concerning this clonotype itself: A much more abundant neighbour one base away suggests this may be a read error. V and J are TRBV4-1 and TRBJ2-7, with 9 bases fitting TRBD1. This CDR3 region has 16 residues. The germline V gene has CDR1 MGHRA and CDR2 YSYEKL. CDR3 bases: TGCCCCAGCAGCCAAGGACCGGGACAGGGTAGCTACGAGCAGTACTTC. Its protein product is CPSSQGPGQGSYEQYF.

On this clonotype itself: This may stem from a read error, because a much larger clone lies one nucleotide away. CDR3 amino acids: CASRTGTGRDDKQFF. Written as DNA, the CDR3 is TGTGCCAGCAGAACAGGGACTGGGCGGGATGATAAGCAGTTCTTC. The chain is built from TRBV12-3 or TRBV12-4 and TRBJ2-1, with D possibly called TRBD1 or TRBD2 (6 bases each). Between the trimmed V and J ends, which lost 6 bases and 11 bases, there was a span of 23 bases. The CDR3 is 15 amino acids.

Ten or more counts support this clonotype. The chain joins TRBV27 to TRBJ2-7; D is unresolved. The germline CDR1 and CDR2 sequences are MNHEY and SMNVEV (reference sequence). The V and J ends lost 4 bases and 2 bases respectively, with 12 bases between them. The CDR3 loop spans 14 amino acids. The CDR3 sequence is CASSSHPITYEQYF. DNA of the CDR3: TGTGCCAGCAGTTCCCACCCGATTACCTACGAGCAGTACTTC.

This clonotype was recorded at least ten times. This chain joins TRBV14 and TRBJ2-7, with TRBD1 matching 11 bases. CDR3 length equals 15 residues. J lost 6 bases, V lost 1 base, and 5 bases had no gene match. Germline V gives CDR1 SGHDN, CDR2 FVKESK. CDR3 bases: TGTGCCAGCAGCCAAGCGGGACAGGGGGTTGTCGAGCAGTACTTC. This translates into CASSQAGQGVVEQYF.

V and J are TRBV11-3 and TRBJ2-7; D ambiguous. V lost 4 bases, J lost 3 bases, and 10 bases lay in between. This CDR3 comprises 13 residues. CDR1 SGHNT and CDR2 YENEEA come from the germline V gene. CDR3 coding DNA: TGTGCCAGCAGCTACAACTCGGGCTACGAGCAGTACTTC. This gives the protein CASSYNSGYEQYF.

There are a few counts of this clonotype. This may come from a read error, since a much larger clone is one base off. J is TRBJ1-4 and V is TRBV20-1, with D possibly being TRBD1 (6 bases). V was clipped by 6 bases and J by 6 bases, with 20 bases between them. Germline loops: CDR1 DFQATT, CDR2 SNEGSKA (reference sequence). The CDR3 consists of 15 residues. CDR3 residues: CSATGQWAIDEKLFF. CDR3 in DNA: TGCAGTGCCACCGGACAGTGGGCGATAGATGAAAAACTGTTTTTT.